This T cell receptor beta chain was sequenced during a study of T cell responses to AZD1222 COVID-19 vaccine. Study-level findings and limits: Just a handful of AZD1222 recipients tested seropositive at baseline. The study reported that nearly half of spike-specific TCRs target unmutated variant regions.

The method was immunoSEQ multiplex PCR; TCRdb's version includes in-frame clones alone and lacks a portion of them. The sample shows roughly 200,000 clones, 90% to 95% of them seen only once. Turning to this clone: Its matching antigen is unknown.

The sample in question was peripheral blood, obtained on day 0 of MenACWY control vaccination. This TCR came from an adult in good health.

This chain's CDR3 is CASSNNNRGTEAFF. CDR3 in DNA: TGTGCCAGCAGTAACAACAACAGGGGCACTGAAGCTTTCTTT. This sequence joins TRBV6-2 or TRBV6-3 and TRBJ1-1, with TRBD1 identical over 7 bases. The V segment lost 5 bases and the J segment 4 bases; nucleotides outside the gene matches: 7. The germline CDR1 and CDR2 sequences are MNHEY and SVGEGT. This CDR3 spans 14 amino acids.